The sequence of this T cell receptor beta chain was determined in a study of T-cell reconstitution after alpha-beta-depleted transplantation in children. The sample holds a few counts of this clonotype. The V segment lost 7 bases and the J segment 0 bases; nucleotides outside the gene matches: 6. The CDR3 runs 15 residues. The library targeted TCRbeta and was prepared with unique molecular identifiers. TCRdb re-derived calls from the PCR reads in MiXCR, one entry per CDR3 protein. Among roughly 190,000 distinct CDR3 sequences listed, roughly 15% were seen once. The material was PBMCs from the stem cell graft donor, obtained from the stem cell graft. The chain recombines TRBV12-3 or TRBV12-4 with TRBJ2-7, with TRBD2 identical over 10 bases. This TCR came from a human donor who donated a stem cell graft to a child with acute lymphoblastic leukemia. CDR3 DNA sequence: TGTGCCAGCACCGGACTAGCGGAAAGCTCCTACGAGCAGTACTTC. It yields the protein CASTGLAESSYEQYF.